The 29 T cell receptor beta chains listed next were all sequenced from one sample in a study of CD8 T cells in ankylosing spondylitis. TCRdb re-called the 5' RACE reads with MiXCR, one entry per CDR3 protein. In the table there are around 25,000 distinct CDR3 sequences, 2.5% of which are singletons. The specimen sequenced was blood, either unsorted or a sorted T cell fraction (not recorded which). The receptors come from a female donor with ankylosing spondylitis or in good health (not recorded which).

This clonotype was picked up many times. J is TRBJ2-1 and V is TRBV9; perhaps D is TRBD1 or TRBD2 (7 bases each). Trimming left V 0 bases short and J 5 bases short, with 12 bases between. The CDR3 has 15 residues. Germline V lookup: CDR1 SGDLS, CDR2 YYNGEE. For the CDR3, the DNA is TGTGCCAGCAGCGTAGTCCCAGGGGGGGACAATGAGCAGTTCTTC. Amino acids: CASSVVPGGDNEQFF. Based on the CDR3 plus reference TRBV9 and TRBJ2-1, the full variable domain is DSGVTQTPKHLITATGQRVTLRCSPRSGDLSVYWYQQSLDQGLQFLIQYYNGEERAKGNILERFSAQQFPDLHSELNLSSLELGDSALYFCASSVVPGGDNEQFFGPGTRLTVL.

Many counts were recorded for this clonotype. The V call is TRBV9, the J call TRBJ1-1, with D unclear. The germline gives CDR1 SGDLS, CDR2 YYNGEE. V dropped 4 bases and J dropped 2 bases, with 12 bases sitting between them. CDR3 length: 14 amino acids. CDR3 residues: CASSPEEYNTEAFF. CDR3 bases: TGTGCCAGCAGCCCCGAAGAATATAACACTGAAGCTTTCTTT.

This clonotype was recorded many times. CDR3 protein: CASSQVDQETQYF. The CDR3 DNA reads TGTGCCAGCAGCCAGGTAGACCAAGAGACCCAGTACTTC. The chain employs TRBV9 and TRBJ2-5; D uncertain. Germline V CDR1 and CDR2: SGDLS, YYNGEE. V lost 4 bases and J 0 bases, leaving 7 bases between the germline ends. This CDR3 comprises 13 residues.

The table lists this clonotype with many counts. With a much larger clone just one base away, this may be a read error. This chain uses TRBV9 with TRBJ2-1; D uncertain. V was pared by 3 bases and J by 5 bases, with 3 bases between. The length of the CDR3 is 11 residues. Looked up from germline, CDR1 is SGDLS and CDR2 is YYNGEE. CDR3 sequence (DNA): TGTGCCAGCAGCGCCAACAATGAGCAGTTCTTC. Its protein product is CASSANNEQFF. Complete variable domain (other parts from reference TRBV9 and TRBJ2-1): DSGVTQTPKHLITATGQRVTLRCSPRSGDLSVYWYQQSLDQGLQFLIQYYNGEERAKGNILERFSAQQFPDLHSELNLSSLELGDSALYFCASSANNEQFFGPGTRLTVL.

This clonotype was seen at least ten times. The chain links TRBV9 to TRBJ2-5, with D perhaps matching TRBD2 (7 bases). The CDR3 spans 15 residues. Germline CDR1 SGDLS, CDR2 YYNGEE. Trimming cost V 4 bases and J 5 bases, with 18 bases left between them. DNA of the CDR3: TGTGCCAGCAGCACAGGGAGGGGGGGTTTGGAGACCCAGTACTTC. Translating gives CASSTGRGGLETQYF.

This clonotype showed up many times. The chain joins TRBV9 to TRBJ2-2, with 9 bases that match TRBD1. The junction had 5 bases not matched to a gene; V was cut back by 5 bases and J by 3 bases. This CDR3 region has 15 residues. Per germline, CDR1 SGDLS and CDR2 YYNGEE. The CDR3 here is CASRGTGFDTGELFF. CDR3 bases: TGTGCCAGCAGGGGGACAGGGTTCGACACCGGGGAGCTGTTTTTT.

This clonotype was recorded at least ten times. The rearrangement joins TRBV21-1 to TRBJ2-7; TRBD1, the table's D call, was not compared with the DNA. TRBV21-1 constitutes a pseudogene. The CDR3 is 13 amino acids. The CDR3 protein is CASSTGNIYEQYF. The CDR3 DNA reads TGTGCCAGCTCGACAGGAAACATCTACGAGCAGTACTTC.

This clonotype was seen at least ten times. The J gene is TRBJ2-7, the V gene TRBV9, with D maybe TRBD1 (7 bases). This CDR3 has 15 amino acids. CDR1 SGDLS and CDR2 YYNGEE come from the germline V gene. Trimming shortened V by 0 bases and J by 2 bases, and 12 bases separated the two germline ends. In DNA form, the CDR3 reads TGTGCCAGCAGCGTAGGGACAGGAGGGGCCTACGAGCAGTACTTC. Translation: CASSVGTGGAYEQYF.

Ten or more counts support this clonotype. The V call is TRBV9, the J call TRBJ2-3; a weak D match, TRBD2 (6 bases). From germline, CDR1 is SGDLS and CDR2 YYNGEE. This CDR3 contains 15 residues. Trimming shortened V by 0 bases and J by 2 bases, and 10 bases separated the two germline ends. The DNA for the CDR3 is TGTGCCAGCAGCGTAGGTGGGACTGCCACAGATACGCAGTATTTT. Its protein product is CASSVGGTATDTQYF.

This clonotype was found many times. The chain is built from TRBV9 and TRBJ2-3, with 11 bases lining up with TRBD2. J lost 0 bases, V lost 4 bases, and 16 bases had no gene match. This CDR3 is built from 20 residues. Per germline, CDR1 SGDLS and CDR2 YYNGEE. The CDR3 DNA follows: TGTGCCAGCAGCAAAGTCAATCCGGGACTAGCGGCCCCTAGCACAGATACGCAGTATTTT. Residues: CASSKVNPGLAAPSTDTQYF.

This clonotype was detected ten times or more. In DNA form, the CDR3 reads TGTGCCAGCAGCGCCAAGGGAGGGGACAGGAACACAGATACGCAGTATTTT. Translation: CASSAKGGDRNTDTQYF. The V and J genes are TRBV9 and TRBJ2-3; possible D gene TRBD1, 8 bases. The CDR3 runs 17 residues. V lost 3 bases, J lost 2 bases, and 19 bases lay in between. The germline CDR1 and CDR2 sequences are SGDLS and YYNGEE.

The rearrangement joins TRBV9 to TRBJ2-3; 8 bases fit TRBD2. This CDR3 comprises 15 residues. After removal of 4 bases from V and 4 bases from J, the junction contained 8 bases not matched to a gene. The germline gives CDR1 SGDLS, CDR2 YYNGEE. In DNA form, the CDR3 reads TGTGCCAGCAGCCTCGACGGGACTAGTTCAGATACGCAGTATTTT. This translates into CASSLDGTSSDTQYF.

This clonotype occurred many times. The CDR3 protein is CASSALVGGGYTF. DNA for the CDR3: TGTGCCAGCAGCGCTCTCGTAGGGGGGGGCTACACCTTC. The chain employs TRBV9 and TRBJ1-2; D might be TRBD1 (6 bases). Looked up from germline, CDR1 is SGDLS and CDR2 is YYNGEE. The CDR3 is 13 residues long. With 3 bases removed from V and 8 bases from J, the gap between germline ends came to 14 bases.

There are a few counts of this clonotype. The chain has TRBV9 and TRBJ2-5; the match to TRBD2 covers 7 bases. This CDR3 spans 15 amino acids. V shed 3 bases and J 7 bases; nucleotides not matched to a gene: 12. CDR1 and CDR2 (germline): SGDLS, YYNGEE. CDR3 bases: TGTGCCAGCAGCGGAGCCGGTACTAGCGTAGGGACCCAGTACTTC. As protein: CASSGAGTSVGTQYF.

This clonotype came up many times. The CDR3 loop is CASSVGVGTGGTEAFF. DNA of the CDR3: TGTGCCAGCAGCGTGGGGGTTGGGACAGGGGGCACTGAAGCTTTCTTT. V usage is TRBV9 and J usage is TRBJ1-1; TRBD1 matches at 11 bases. CDR3 size: 16 residues. V shed 2 bases, J shed 4 bases, and the junction held 7 bases outside the gene matches. The germline gives CDR1 SGDLS, CDR2 YYNGEE.

There are many counts of this clonotype. The chain carries TRBV9 and TRBJ2-7; D perhaps matches TRBD1 (5 bases). Germline V lookup: CDR1 SGDLS, CDR2 YYNGEE. The length of the CDR3 is 16 residues. Trimming shortened V by 0 bases and J by 6 bases, and 19 bases separated the two germline ends. CDR3: CASSVDSQGLLGEQYF. CDR3 bases: TGTGCCAGCAGCGTAGATTCCCAGGGCCTCCTCGGCGAGCAGTACTTC.

This clonotype was seen many times. V is TRBV9 and J is TRBJ2-3; 7 positions match TRBD1. CDR3 length: 17 residues. Losses at the gene ends were 4 bases for V and 8 bases for J; bases not matched to a gene: 19. Per the germline V gene, CDR1 is SGDLS and CDR2 is YYNGEE. The CDR3 DNA reads as TGTGCCAGCAGCCCCCCAGGGGGTGGGACCACTACTAGTACGCAGTATTTT. This codes for CASSPPGGGTTTSTQYF.

This clonotype was observed many times. The V call is TRBV9, the J call TRBJ2-5; D unclear. The CDR3 loop spans 14 amino acids. V dropped 0 bases and J dropped 3 bases, with 9 bases sitting between them. Looked up from germline, CDR1 is SGDLS and CDR2 is YYNGEE. Here the CDR3 DNA reads TGTGCCAGCAGCGTAGCGCCAGACAAAGAGACCCAGTACTTC. This sequence encodes CASSVAPDKETQYF.

The sample holds many counts of this clonotype. The V and J genes are TRBV9 and TRBJ2-1; 7 nucleotides line up with TRBD2. Germline-derived CDR1 and CDR2 are SGDLS and YYNGEE. The CDR3 has 13 residues. Germline trimming cut 4 bases from V and 9 bases from J; bases unmatched to any gene: 7. The CDR3 nucleotides are TGTGCCAGCAGCCCAGGACTAGTCGGTGAGCAGTTCTTC. This codes for CASSPGLVGEQFF.

Remarks on this clonotype: This clone may be a read error of a much larger clone one base away. The conserved closing phenylalanine or tryptophan is absent in this CDR3, likely reflecting a read error. The chain links TRBV9 to TRBJ1-4; the match to TRBD1 covers 11 bases. The V gene end was trimmed by 3 bases and the J gene end by 7 bases; junction bases not matched to a gene: 5. This CDR3 region has 15 residues. Germline-derived CDR1 and CDR2 are SGDLS and YYNGEE. CDR3 in DNA: TGTGCCAGCAGCGGAAAGGGACAGGGGGGTGAAAAACTGTTTTGT. This gives the protein CASSGKGQGGEKLFC.

This clonotype was recorded at least ten times. This chain uses TRBV9 with TRBJ2-2; D is unresolved. V lost 6 bases and J lost 2, with 11 bases in between. The CDR3 extends over 14 amino acids. The germline V gene encodes CDR1 SGDLS and CDR2 YYNGEE. The CDR3 region has the DNA TGTGCCAGCAATGGGCTTCAAAACACCGGGGAGCTGTTTTTT. Its protein product is CASNGLQNTGELFF.

There are many counts of this clonotype. The CDR3 region is CASSVTPGVESRGQFF. The CDR3 DNA sequence: TGTGCCAGCAGCGTAACTCCAGGGGTCGAAAGTCGAGGGCAGTTCTTC. This sequence joins TRBV9 and TRBJ2-1; D perhaps matches TRBD1 (6 bases). The germline V and J ends were trimmed by 1 base and 12 bases, with 23 bases remaining between them. The CDR3 covers 16 residues. Germline V CDR1 and CDR2: SGDLS, YYNGEE. The complete variable domain, with remaining parts taken from reference TRBV9 and TRBJ2-1, reads DSGVTQTPKHLITATGQRVTLRCSPRSGDLSVYWYQQSLDQGLQFLIQYYNGEERAKGNILERFSAQQFPDLHSELNLSSLELGDSALYFCASSVTPGVESRGQFFGPGTRLTVL.

The table lists this clonotype with many counts. The genes are TRBV9 and TRBJ2-3; 11 nucleotides align to TRBD1. The length of the CDR3 is 17 residues. Per the germline V gene, CDR1 is SGDLS and CDR2 is YYNGEE. J gave up 9 bases and V 3 bases, and 15 bases lay outside the gene matches. The DNA for the CDR3 is TGTGCCAGCAGCGCACGTTCGGGACAGGGGGACCCAAACACGCAGTATTTT. Protein sequence: CASSARSGQGDPNTQYF. The full variable domain, in which reference TRBV9 and TRBJ2-3 provide the parts outside the CDR3, is DSGVTQTPKHLITATGQRVTLRCSPRSGDLSVYWYQQSLDQGLQFLIQYYNGEERAKGNILERFSAQQFPDLHSELNLSSLELGDSALYFCASSARSGQGDPNTQYFGPGTRLTVL.

This clonotype was detected many times. The chain uses TRBV9 and TRBJ2-3; no definite D call. The germline V gene has CDR1 SGDLS and CDR2 YYNGEE. This CDR3 region has 13 residues. V was cut by 0 bases and J by 8 bases, with 10 bases left in between. CDR3 DNA: TGTGCCAGCAGCGTAGCGGTCGTGGCTACGCAGTATTTT. Translating gives CASSVAVVATQYF.

In its sample, this clonotype was seen many times. The DNA of the CDR3 is TGTGCCAGCAGCGTAGAAATCGACCAGCCCCAGCATTTT. Its translation is CASSVEIDQPQHF. This chain links TRBV9 with TRBJ1-5, with unresolved D. The CDR3 covers 13 residues. V lost 0 bases and J 7 bases, leaving 8 bases between the germline ends. Germline V lookup: CDR1 SGDLS, CDR2 YYNGEE.

There are many counts of this clonotype. The chain has TRBV9 and TRBJ2-3; D is unresolved. Germline assignment: CDR1 SGDLS and CDR2 YYNGEE. The CDR3 has 13 residues. The V gene lost 2 bases and the J gene lost 4 bases, with 8 bases spanning the gap. The CDR3 bases are TGTGCCAGCAGCGTTCGAACGGCAGATACGCAGTATTTT. It codes for CASSVRTADTQYF.

This clonotype has at least ten counts. The CDR3 region is CASAGGPNEKLFF. DNA of the CDR3: TGTGCCAGCGCTGGAGGGCCTAATGAAAAACTGTTTTTT. The chain combines TRBV9 with TRBJ1-4; D remains unclear. V was pared by 7 bases and J by 3 bases, with 10 bases between. In germline, CDR1 is SGDLS, CDR2 YYNGEE. This CDR3 comprises 13 residues.

In this sample, this clonotype turned up many times. The chain's CDR3 is CASSVERQRGNEQFF. In DNA form, the CDR3 reads TGTGCCAGCAGCGTAGAGAGGCAAAGGGGCAATGAGCAGTTCTTC. This chain links TRBV9 with TRBJ2-1; a possible D gene is TRBD1 (5 bases). The CDR3 has 15 amino acids. CDR1 and CDR2 (germline): SGDLS, YYNGEE. Trimming cost V 0 bases and J 6 bases, with 13 bases left between them.

By frequency in the sample, this clonotype is medium-sized. This rearrangement joins TRBV9 to TRBJ2-1; possible D gene TRBD1, 6 bases. The CDR3 covers 17 residues. In germline, CDR1 is SGDLS, CDR2 YYNGEE. With 0 bases removed from V and 6 bases from J, the gap between germline ends came to 19 bases. Here the CDR3 DNA reads TGTGCCAGCAGCGTAGGATGGACAGACTCAGGGATCAATGAGCAGTTCTTC. Residues: CASSVGWTDSGINEQFF. The full variable domain, rest sourced from reference TRBV9 and TRBJ2-1, is DSGVTQTPKHLITATGQRVTLRCSPRSGDLSVYWYQQSLDQGLQFLIQYYNGEERAKGNILERFSAQQFPDLHSELNLSSLELGDSALYFCASSVGWTDSGINEQFFGPGTRLTVL.